This TCR beta chain was obtained from a study of cytomegalovirus exposure and HLA in healthy donors. Both 60 Vbeta primers and 13 Jbeta primers went into the PCR. Data came from immunoSEQ multiplex PCR; TCRdb stores just in-frame clones and leaves some out. This sample carries about 83,000 clones, 60% to 85% of them seen once, and the ten largest clones take over 4.5%. Study observations and caveats: Researchers reported that a few CMV-associated chains were confirmed in vitro as CMV antigen-specific.

For this clone: Its target is not known.

CDR3 length: 16 amino acids. With 5 bases clipped from V and 2 bases from J, the junction kept 10 bases outside the gene matches. The germline gives CDR1 PRHDT, CDR2 FYEKMQ (reference sequence). The material sequenced was PBMCs. This receptor was obtained from a man between 18 and 35 years old in good health and CMV-seropositive. V and J are TRBV13 and TRBJ2-7; 9 bases are shared with TRBD2. In DNA, the CDR3 is TGTGCCAGCAGCCCGTACTCTAGCGGGACGGCCTACGAGCAGTACTTC. It is translated as CASSPYSSGTAYEQYF.